A single T cell receptor (beta chain) is shown here with its context. Its target antigen remains unknown. No per-base quality is available; no much larger clone lies one base away. Library construction relied on the immunoSEQ multiplex PCR assay. For the multiplex PCR, a mixture combining 60 forward primers for TCR Vbeta segments and 13 reverse primers for TCR Jbeta segments was used. The CDR3 region of rearranged TCR beta genes was amplified from genomic DNA by a multiplex PCR assay. Amplified TCR beta libraries were sequenced as 87-base-pair reads on the Illumina HiSeq System. In the paper's pipeline: Across the roughly 640 repertoires, a later analysis counted 60 million to 90 million unique TCR beta chains, 8.5 million to 12 million of which were shared by at least two donors. A nearest-neighbor algorithm error-corrected the raw reads and collapsed the reads into unique sequences, merging closely related sequences to remove PCR and sequencing errors. To assign V, D and J gene segments, CDR3 sequences were aligned to IMGT reference sequences. For a sequence to be retained, a match of at least six nucleotides to both a V gene segment and a J gene segment was required. A rearrangement counted as productive if the CDR3 had no stop codons and remained in frame with V and J, and every other rearrangement counted as non-productive. CDR3 was defined according to IMGT convention as the region running from the second conserved V-encoded cysteine to the conserved J-encoded phenylalanine. In an earlier analysis of 500 to 650 of the donors, sequences lacking an unambiguous match to a single V gene segment were excluded. In an earlier analysis of around 590 of the donors, a V segment was called functional when productive rearrangements were above 56.7%, and segregating when the standard deviation between donors exceeded 5%. A statistical classification framework was built for diagnosing cytomegalovirus status from the catalog of TCR beta chain sequences. In a later analysis, V and J genes were assigned by comparing TCR nucleotide sequences against IMGT/GENE-DB human TR gene sequences. The TCRdist pipeline was used in a later analysis to assign CDR3 sequences and most-parsimonious VDJ recombination scenarios. A later analysis defined each TCR beta chain by its CDR3 amino acid sequence plus V-gene family, and excluded reads lacking a unique V-gene family. A later analysis removed 592 highly shared, low-generation-probability nucleotide sequences to deal with suspected cross-contamination and a sequencing artifact. In a later analysis, a clonal expansion index for each public chain was calculated from normalized within-repertoire ranks of inferred template counts. Generation probabilities in a later analysis came from a VDJ recombination model fitted to out-of-frame rearrangements, and those results were checked against IGoR. In a later analysis, TCR-TCR, TCR-HLA and TCR-CMV co-occurrence was scored with hypergeometric tests, and a repertoire-size bias correction was applied to TCR pairs. False discovery rates were estimated in a later analysis by permuting HLA or CMV assignments 20 times. In a later analysis, co-occurring TCRs were grouped using DBSCAN, with TCRdist sequence similarity added in when clustering inside HLA-allele-positive subsets. Repertoires with fewer than 30,000 or more than 120,000 public chains were left out of co-occurrence clustering, as were five repertoires with anomalous nucleotide sharing. The table was pulled from immuneACCESS by TCRdb, which kept in-frame rearrangements only. Such tables lose some clones; where checked, under half of the loss comes from unresolved V genes, and the rest has no known cause. That table is the source of V, J and clone size, and D and trimming were worked out from the DNA. The sample table lists 35,000 to 45,000 clones, about four fifths of them with a count of one. The top ten hold 9.3% of the sample.

The cohort consisted of 600 or so healthy bone marrow donors. At the time of sampling, all cohort members were nominally healthy, though unrecorded immune exposures were likely present. The donor tested CMV seronegative, placing the donor among the approximately 400 seronegative members of the cohort. Every donor gave a peripheral blood sample, and the peripheral blood mononuclear cells from that sample were used for TCR beta sequencing. Genomic DNA extraction from the blood cell samples was performed with the Qiagen DNeasy Blood Extraction Kit. These data originate in a study of cytomegalovirus exposure and HLA in healthy donors (dated by TCRdb to about 2017). Regarding the complete study: An earlier analysis of roughly 630 of the donors reported 250 to 300 Gb of sequence data and some 120 million unique TCR beta sequences from about 180 million T cells. The later analysis used no new phenotypic data to find candidate immune exposures, relying instead on TCR beta sequences and their occurrence across donors. Among under 450 genotyped donors of the cohort, an average of roughly 240,000 unique TCR beta nucleotide sequences were sequenced per donor, around a sixth of them non-productive. The study used immunosequencing to profile the T cell repertoires of approximately 690 subjects and linked those repertoires to cytomegalovirus serostatus. Both class I and class II loci were covered by HLA typing, at four-digit resolution. In an earlier analysis of 500 to 650 of the donors, high-throughput TCR beta sequencing was used to judge whether each TCR beta V gene segment behaved as functional or pseudogenic. To predict cytomegalovirus infection status, the study combined high-throughput TCR immunosequencing, statistical association of individual TCRs with disease status, and machine learning. Genome-wide SNP genotypes for about three fifths of the 666 donors were used in a later genetic analysis, which treated that subset as a discovery cohort. Every discovery cohort repertoire had been produced on one sequencing platform. Along with the approximately 670-subject first cohort, a separate validation cohort of 120 different subjects was used. A few DR-DQ haplotypes were treated as single units for association and clustering because of strong linkage in the cohort. Of the 350 to 400 genotyped donors, roughly 80% fell in the genetic ancestry cluster associated with self-reported Caucasian donors. An early release that covered some 630 HLA-typed donors contained approximately 290 gigabases of sequencing data and around 80 million unique TCR sequences. The number of donors typed differed by locus, with about 629-630 for A, B, C, DRB1 and DQB1, roughly 520 for DQA1, 600 to 610 for DPA1, and about 450 for DPB1. Donor age, sex, ethnicity and CMV serostatus were compiled alongside the repertoire data. In a later analysis, previously published TCR beta repertoires from 500 to 750 donors were re-analyzed and high-resolution HLA genotyping was added so that TCR occurrence patterns could be studied. The study was designed to test whether signatures of past pathogen exposure could be identified by cataloging public T cell receptors. The paper's findings and limits, for the study overall: In this cohort, only TCR beta chains were sequenced, and detectable features were limited by the absence of alpha or paired-chain data. In both the original and validation cohorts, the classifier was reported to diagnose cytomegalovirus status with high specificity and sensitivity. In an earlier analysis of fewer than 700 of the donors, most TCR beta V segments appeared in productive rearrangements about 87% or about 30% of the time, broadly matching IMGT annotations. For the cohort, immune exposure information was limited to CMV serostatus. A cluster of highly shared sequence variants was judged likely to represent a technical artifact of the sequencing pipeline. According to the authors, the approach could potentially be generalized to other disease states and immunological phenotypes. A few of the identified cytomegalovirus-associated TCR beta chains were confirmed in vitro to be specific for cytomegalovirus antigens. An association between a missense DCLRE1C variant and V-gene and J-gene trimming of TCR beta chains was found in a later genetic analysis and replicated in an independent cohort. In a later analysis, HLA-associated TCR beta chains showed more clonal expansion and lower generation probabilities than non-associated chains that were equally common. The 87-base-pair reads could not distinguish some IMGT-functional V segments, including TRBV6-2 and TRBV6-3, so those segments were excluded. A further reported finding was that TCR beta sequences accurately predicted the HLA-A and HLA-B alleles for most subjects in the first cohort. Because HLA typing was missing for some donors at each locus, association tests included only the typed subset. Most CMV-associated TCR beta chains appeared to be HLA-restricted in a later analysis, and the HLA associations seemed to be driven largely by CMV exposure. Presence/absence analyses assumed roughly uniform sequencing depth across donors, an assumption that may not hold. Specific HLA alleles were associated with more than 15,000 TCR beta sequences at a false discovery rate of 0.05 in a later analysis. Because counts were too low, approximately 15 rarely observed V segments, including chromosome 9 orphons, were excluded from the earlier analysis of 587 of the donors. When HLA alleles, especially DR and DQ, strongly co-occurred, TCR associations were difficult to assign to individual alleles. A total of about 180 TCR beta chains were listed by the study as associated with cytomegalovirus. A later genetic analysis reported fewer N-insertions in productive TCRs among donors in an Asian-associated ancestry cluster than the roughly 720-donor mean. According to a later analysis, TCR association rates differed among HLA loci, with DRB1 alleles showing the most associated TCRs and HLA-C alleles showing the fewest. Correlated functional status among segregating V segments might be attributable to linkage disequilibrium, but an unknown experimental factor could not be ruled out. According to a later analysis, parvovirus B19, influenza, CMV and Epstein-Barr virus appeared linked to several top co-occurrence clusters. Most TCR sequences were seen in very few donors, while some public TCRs were found in many individuals.

From the germline V gene, CDR1 is LGHNA and CDR2 is YSLEER. The CDR3, cysteine through phenylalanine, is 13 amino acids long. Just CDR3 DNA is preserved here, 39 bases in frame from base 1. V lost 1 base and J lost 14 bases, and the count of bases not matched to a germline gene is 10. This clonotype originated in a woman aged 35 to 49 in good health and CMV-seronegative. The specimen sequenced was PBMCs. The rearranged segments are TRBV4-3 and TRBJ1-1; TRBD1 fits 7 bases in the junction. DNA sequence: TGCGCCAGCAGCCAAGCGGCCGGGACAGAGTTCTTCTTT. Its coded protein is CASSQAAGTEFFF.